This T cell receptor beta chain was sequenced during a study of blood T cells in healthy people across ages. A second 7 to 11 cycle PCR used barcoded and J-beta primers. TCRdb itself ran the 5' RACE reads through MiXCR, one entry per CDR3 protein. The table has 700,000 or so distinct CDR3 sequences, about 20% seen once. Concerning this clonotype: Its cognate antigen is unknown.

Whole-study results and caveats: Higher diversity and more naive CD4+ cells were features of long-lived donors, compared to aged donors. As age increased, TCR beta diversity per million T cells fell in a roughly linear fashion. PBMCs went unsorted, and a conclusive naive versus antigen-experienced comparison was therefore prevented.

The CDR3 has 11 residues. Trimming left V 0 bases short and J 11 bases short, with 5 bases between. Germline loops: CDR1 SGHRS, CDR2 YFSETQ. The source is a man between 70 and 80 years old in good health. Sequenced: blood. V gene TRBV5-1 combines with J gene TRBJ1-4; D gene unclear. The CDR3 region is CASSLGRKLFF. Written as DNA, the CDR3 is TGCGCCAGCAGCTTGGGTCGCAAACTGTTTTTT.